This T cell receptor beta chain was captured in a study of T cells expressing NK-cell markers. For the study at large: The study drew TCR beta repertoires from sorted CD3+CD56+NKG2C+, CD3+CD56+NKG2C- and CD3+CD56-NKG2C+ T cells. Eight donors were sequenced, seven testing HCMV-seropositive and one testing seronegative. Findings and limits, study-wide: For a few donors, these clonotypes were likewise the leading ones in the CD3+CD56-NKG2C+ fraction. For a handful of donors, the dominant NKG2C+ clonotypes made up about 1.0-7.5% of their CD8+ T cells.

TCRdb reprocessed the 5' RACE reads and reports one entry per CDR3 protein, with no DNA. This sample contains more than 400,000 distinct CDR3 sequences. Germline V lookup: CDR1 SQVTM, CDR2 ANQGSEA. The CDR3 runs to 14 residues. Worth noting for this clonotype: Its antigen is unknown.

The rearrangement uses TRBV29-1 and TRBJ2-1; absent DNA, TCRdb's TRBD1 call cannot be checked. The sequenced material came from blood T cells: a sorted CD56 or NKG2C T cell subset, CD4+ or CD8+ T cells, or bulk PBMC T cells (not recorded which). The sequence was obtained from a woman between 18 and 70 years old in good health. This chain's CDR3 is CSVERTPSYNEQFF.